This paragraph reports one T cell receptor (beta chain). These data belong to a study of siplizumab effects on memory and regulatory T cells. Sequencing was performed with immunoSEQ multiplex PCR; in TCRdb, only in-frame clones are kept and a portion is missing. The sample holds some 100,000 clones, roughly 93% seen once. V lost 6 bases to trimming and J lost 4 bases, with 9 bases between them. This CDR3 contains 12 residues. The germline V gene has CDR1 MNHEY and CDR2 SVGAGI. Sequencing was performed on CD8+ T cells sorted from blood. This clonotype originated in a human donor in good health. V gene TRBV6-5 combines with J gene TRBJ1-2; tentatively, D is TRBD1 (6 bases). The CDR3: CASRGAIYGYTF. DNA for the CDR3: TGTGCCAGCAGGGGGGCAATCTATGGCTACACCTTC.